The next 8 T cell receptor beta chains were all read from a single sample in a study of blood T cell repertoires in COVID-19. Libraries were prepared by immunoSEQ multiplex PCR; TCRdb keeps only in-frame clonotypes and omits some of them. The table lists about 190,000 clones, around 84% of them singletons. The sample consisted of peripheral blood. The receptors come from a human donor in a cohort sampled during active COVID-19.

The J gene is TRBJ2-7, the V gene TRBV30; D possibly corresponds to TRBD1 (6 bases). V lost 1 base and J lost 6, with 13 bases in between. CDR1 and CDR2 from the germline V gene are GTSNPN and SVGIG (reference sequence). This CDR3 has 13 residues. The CDR3, as DNA: TGTGCCTGGAGTGGGGGTACAGGGACCGAGCAGTACGTC. It yields the protein CAWSGGTGTEQYV.

The J gene is TRBJ2-1, the V gene TRBV9; no firm D call. This CDR3 is built from 17 residues. V lost 0 bases to trimming and J lost 5 bases, with 18 bases between them. Germline loops: CDR1 SGDLS, CDR2 YYNGEE. The CDR3 spells CASSVALSGPQDNEQFF. DNA of the CDR3: TGTGCCAGCAGCGTAGCACTATCTGGCCCTCAAGACAATGAGCAGTTCTTC. Using reference TRBV9 and TRBJ2-1 for the parts outside the CDR3, the full variable domain is DSGVTQTPKHLITATGQRVTLRCSPRSGDLSVYWYQQSLDQGLQFLIQYYNGEERAKGNILERFSAQQFPDLHSELNLSSLELGDSALYFCASSVALSGPQDNEQFFGPGTRLTVL.

DNA for the CDR3: TGTGCCAGTAGTATCCAGGACAGGGGGACTCCCCTCCACTTT. As protein: CASSIQDRGTPLHF. This chain joins TRBV19 and TRBJ1-6, with 10 nucleotides matching TRBD1. The CDR3 totals 14 residues. The trim removed 3 bases at V and 13 bases at J, leaving 6 bases unmatched. Germline lookup yields CDR1 LNHDA and CDR2 SQIVND (reference sequence). Complete variable domain (other parts from reference TRBV19 and TRBJ1-6): DGGITQSPKYLFRKEGQNVTLSCEQNLNHDAMYWYRQDPGQGLRLIYYSQIVNDFQKGDIAEGYSVSREKKESFPLTVTSAQKNPTAFYLCASSIQDRGTPLHFGNGTRLTVT.

The chain links TRBV18 to TRBJ2-1, with 14 bases identical to TRBD2. Germline trimming cut 3 bases from V and 6 bases from J; bases unmatched to any gene: 4. This CDR3 contains 16 residues. In germline, CDR1 is KGHSH, CDR2 LQKENI. This chain's CDR3 is CASSPGLAGVGNEQFF. The CDR3 DNA sequence: TGTGCCAGCTCACCGGGACTAGCGGGAGTGGGCAATGAGCAGTTCTTC.

There are many counts of this clone. This chain uses TRBV11-2 with TRBJ2-1; 7 nucleotides align to TRBD2. Germline loops: CDR1 SGHAT, CDR2 FQNNGV. V gave up 4 bases and J gave up 6 bases; unmatched junction bases: 9. There are 15 residues in the CDR3. The chain's CDR3 is CASSSGLVTLNEQFF. Written as DNA, the CDR3 is TGTGCCAGCAGCTCCGGACTAGTCACCCTCAATGAGCAGTTCTTC.

The chain recombines TRBV4-1 with TRBJ2-1; D is perhaps TRBD2 (6 bases). CDR1 and CDR2 (germline): MGHRA, YSYEKL. V was cut by 1 base and J by 13 bases, with 26 bases left in between. The CDR3 runs to 17 residues. CDR3 nucleotide sequence: TGCGCCAGCAGCCAAGTTCATATGGGGACTCTTACAATGAGTCAGTTCTTC. Amino acid sequence: CASSQVHMGTLTMSQFF.

The sample holds one count of this clone. The rearrangement joins TRBV5-1 to TRBJ1-2; D might be TRBD1 (5 bases). This CDR3 region has 14 residues. Between the trimmed V and J ends, which lost 4 bases and 4 bases, there was a span of 14 bases. Germline V gene data show CDR1 as SGHRS and CDR2 as YFSETQ. The CDR3 nucleotides read TGCGCCAGCAGCGACCCCGGGGGTGCCTATGGCTACACCTTC. Amino acid sequence: CASSDPGGAYGYTF.

The genes are TRBV6-1 and TRBJ2-7; 8 bases fit TRBD2. Germline lookup yields CDR1 MNHNS and CDR2 SASEGT. This CDR3 spans 16 amino acids. V lost 3 bases to trimming and J lost 3 bases; unmatched junction nucleotides: 10. The CDR3 DNA reads TGTGCCAGCAGTGATGTGCGGGGGGCTAAAGGCTACGAGCAGTACGTC. It translates to CASSDVRGAKGYEQYV.